The sequence of this T cell receptor beta chain was determined in a study of Graves' ophthalmopathy and Graves' hyperthyroidism. Germline CDR1 reads SGHTA; CDR2 reads FQGNSA. The CDR3 has 13 residues. The V gene lost 3 bases and the J gene lost 4 bases, with 10 bases spanning the gap. TCR beta CDR3 regions were amplified from RNA transcripts. First-round RT-PCR with HTBI primers preceded a second-round multiplex PCR. TCRdb fed the multiplex PCR reads into MiXCR, producing one record per CDR3 protein. The sample records about 400,000 distinct CDR3 sequences, around 17% being singletons. Sequenced material: peripheral blood. The chain employs TRBV7-2 and TRBJ2-7; D gene ambiguous. The clonotype was recovered from a woman aged 18-29 years with Graves' ophthalmopathy. CDR3 sequence reads: CASSFLWGYEQYF. In nucleotides, the CDR3 is TGTGCCAGCAGCTTCCTCTGGGGATACGAGCAGTACTTC.